A single sample gave rise to the 25 T cell receptor beta chains below, sequenced in a study of blood T cells in healthy people across ages. Next came a second PCR, run for about 7 to 12 cycles, which used a sample-barcoded 5' primer along with a J-beta primer mix. TCRdb recomputed calls from the 5' RACE reads with MiXCR, one row per CDR3 protein. The data show over a million distinct CDR3 sequences, about 42% seen once. The specimen sequenced was blood. These receptors all stem from a woman between 18 and 29 years old in good health.

The chain couples TRBV27 to TRBJ2-2; 9 bases are shared with TRBD1. CDR1 is MNHEY and CDR2 is SMNVEV in the germline V gene (reference sequence). Germline trimming cut 2 bases from V and 3 bases from J; bases unmatched to any gene: 7. The CDR3 extends over 17 amino acids. The CDR3 spells CASSLRMGQGYTGELFF. The CDR3 nucleotides are TGTGCCAGCAGTTTAAGAATGGGACAGGGATACACCGGGGAGCTGTTTTTT.

In regard to this clonotype: Relative to the germline gene, one junction end is altered; a read error may explain this. The gene calls are TRBV7-2 and TRBJ2-2; D may be TRBD2 (5 bases). CDR1 and CDR2 from the germline V gene are SGHTA and FQGNSA. The length of the CDR3 is 14 residues. CDR3 sequence: CASSPGLGTRELFF. The DNA of the CDR3 is TGTGCCAGCAGCCCTGGACTGGGCACCAGGGAGCTGTTTTTT.

The V and J genes are TRBV20-1 and TRBJ2-7; 9 bases fit TRBD2. Germline trimming cut 3 bases from V and 1 base from J; bases unmatched to any gene: 7. The length of the CDR3 is 15 residues. CDR1 and CDR2 from the germline V gene are DFQATT and SNEGSKA (reference sequence). CDR3 sequence: CSASDLAGSSYEQYF. CDR3 DNA sequence: TGCAGTGCTAGCGATCTAGCGGGATCTTCCTACGAGCAGTACTTC.

There are a few counts of this clonotype. The chain is built from TRBV29-1 and TRBJ1-1, with TRBD1 as a possible D gene (5 bases). Trimming removed 6 bases at V and 0 bases at J, with 14 bases between. CDR3 length equals 14 residues. CDR1 and CDR2 from the germline V gene are SQVTM and ANQGSEA. The CDR3 DNA follows: TGCAGCGTCACAGGACGATACATGAACACTGAAGCTTTCTTT. It yields the protein CSVTGRYMNTEAFF.

This clonotype was observed a few times. It may be a read error: a sequence one base away is much more abundant. V usage is TRBV10-3 and J usage is TRBJ1-1, with D unclear. Germline CDR1 reads ENHRY; CDR2 reads SYGVKD. This CDR3 has 12 residues. CDR3 sequence reads: CAIREWNTEAFF. DNA for the CDR3: TGTGCCATCAGGGAGTGGAACACTGAAGCTTTCTTT.

The V gene is TRBV6-5, the J gene TRBJ2-7; 11 bases align to TRBD1. The length of the CDR3 is 19 residues. V trimming: 4 bases; J trimming: 2 bases; junction bases outside the gene matches: 16. The germline V gene encodes CDR1 MNHEY and CDR2 SVGAGI. The CDR3 nucleotides read TGTGCCAGCAGTTCCTCCCGATTACCGGACAGGGGGCTACCCTACGAGCAGTACTTC. As protein: CASSSSRLPDRGLPYEQYF.

This rearrangement joins TRBV7-2 to TRBJ2-3, with 9 bases matching TRBD2. This CDR3 spans 16 amino acids. V gave up 1 base and J gave up 3 bases; unmatched junction bases: 5. Germline V gene data show CDR1 as SGHTA and CDR2 as FQGNSA. In DNA form, the CDR3 reads TGTGCCAGCAGCTTAGGCGGGAGGGGTGGGACAGATACGCAGTATTTT. Its protein product is CASSLGGRGGTDTQYF.

On this clonotype: One end of the junction is discordant with germline, which a read error may explain. V gene TRBV13 combines with J gene TRBJ2-5; 9 nucleotides agree with TRBD2. The assigned J gene may be wrong: the sequence end matches TRBJ2-7 better. CDR3 length: 15 residues. Germline CDR1 is PRHDT and CDR2 is FYEKMQ (reference sequence). The CDR3: CASSPRTSVSFEQYF. The CDR3 bases are TGTGCCAGCAGCCCGAGGACTAGCGTTTCCTTCGAGCAGTACTTC.

The table lists this clonotype with a count of one. V usage is TRBV9 and J usage is TRBJ1-2; the D gene is possibly TRBD1 (5 bases). The germline V and J ends were trimmed by 4 bases and 6 bases, with 19 bases remaining between them. This CDR3 contains 15 residues. Germline-derived CDR1 and CDR2 are SGDLS and YYNGEE. The CDR3 coding sequence is TGTGCCAGCAGCACTCCCGTTGCAGGGATGGATGGCTACACCTTC. Translating gives CASSTPVAGMDGYTF.

The V and J genes are TRBV10-3 and TRBJ2-4; D not resolved. V gave up 0 bases and J gave up 5 bases, with 5 bases separating them. Germline values: CDR1 ENHRY, CDR2 SYGVKD. The CDR3 runs 13 residues. CDR3 coding DNA: TGTGCCATCAGTGAGTCGTTGGAAAACATTCAGTACTTC. It encodes CAISESLENIQYF.

This clonotype was detected only a few times. The rearrangement uses TRBV27 and TRBJ2-1, with 8 bases that match TRBD2. V lost 3 bases, J lost 8 bases, and 9 bases stayed unmatched. The CDR3 contains 15 residues. Germline V gives CDR1 MNHEY, CDR2 SMNVEV (reference sequence). CDR3 residues: CASSFSRGGFHEQFF. CDR3 nucleotides: TGTGCCAGCAGTTTCTCCCGGGGGGGTTTCCATGAGCAGTTCTTC.

Comment on this clonotype: The junction and the germline gene differ at one end; a read error may be behind it. V is TRBV5-1 and J is TRBJ2-1; 8 bases align to TRBD1. The J call may not be correct, given that the DNA end is closer to TRBJ2-7. This CDR3 spans 15 amino acids. The germline V gene encodes CDR1 SGHRS and CDR2 YFSETQ. This chain's CDR3 is CASSLDQGAYNEQYF. DNA for the CDR3: TGTGCCAGCAGCTTAGACCAGGGGGCCTACAATGAGCAGTACTTC.

This clonotype turned up a few times. The genes are TRBV5-5 and TRBJ2-3; no firm D call. Deletions cut 0 bases from V and 3 bases from J, with 11 bases between. Germline CDR1 SGHKS, CDR2 YYEKEE (reference sequence). This CDR3 has 15 amino acids. The CDR3 here is CASSLEARETDTQYF. The DNA of the CDR3 is TGTGCCAGCAGCTTGGAGGCTAGGGAAACAGATACGCAGTATTTT.

This chain uses TRBV4-1 with TRBJ2-3; no definite D call. The germline V and J ends were trimmed by 0 bases and 4 bases, with 14 bases remaining between them. The CDR3 covers 16 residues. Germline V gives CDR1 MGHRA, CDR2 YSYEKL. In DNA form, the CDR3 reads TGCGCCAGCAGCCAAGAGGATAGTCTTCTTTCAGATACGCAGTATTTT. The encoded protein is CASSQEDSLLSDTQYF.

J is TRBJ2-7 and V is TRBV4-3; 7 nucleotides align to TRBD1. The CDR3 spans 14 residues. In germline, CDR1 is LGHNA, CDR2 YSLEER. Trimming removed 4 bases from V and 0 bases from J; junction bases left unmatched: 3. The CDR3: CASSRQGYSYEQYF. The CDR3 DNA sequence: TGCGCCAGCAGCCGACAGGGTTACTCCTACGAGCAGTACTTC.

The V call is TRBV20-1, the J call TRBJ2-7, with TRBD2 identical over 12 bases. V was clipped by 7 bases and J by 6 bases; unmatched bases: 1. The CDR3 contains 11 residues. Germline assignment: CDR1 DFQATT and CDR2 SNEGSKA (reference sequence). CDR3 in amino acids: CSVLAGGEQYF. In DNA form, the CDR3 reads TGCAGTGTACTAGCGGGAGGCGAGCAGTACTTC.

The chain couples TRBV10-2 to TRBJ2-3; 8 positions agree with TRBD2. V shed 7 bases and J 0 bases; nucleotides not matched to a gene: 6. Germline assignment: CDR1 WSHSY and CDR2 SAAADI. The CDR3 is made up of 15 amino acids. The CDR3 DNA is TGCGCCAGCAAATCGGGAGGGAAGAGCACAGATACGCAGTATTTT. This codes for CASKSGGKSTDTQYF.

This clonotype was observed at least ten times. This sequence joins TRBV28 and TRBJ2-7; no reliable D call. Germline V gene sequence: CDR1 MDHEN, CDR2 SYDVKM. The CDR3 spans 11 residues. The germline V and J ends were trimmed by 6 bases and 0 bases, with 3 bases remaining between them. CDR3 coding DNA: TGTGCCAGCAGGGACTCCTACGAGCAGTACTTC. This translates into CASRDSYEQYF.

The rearrangement joins TRBV6-5 to TRBJ2-1; 10 bases agree with TRBD2. The V and J ends lost 2 bases and 6 bases, in that order; junction bases with no gene match: 4. Per the germline V gene, CDR1 is MNHEY and CDR2 is SVGAGI. The CDR3 consists of 15 residues. The CDR3 DNA sequence: TGTGCCAGCAGTTACCAGATAGCGGGGGGCAATGAGCAGTTCTTC. It codes for CASSYQIAGGNEQFF.

This clonotype was found many times. The chain has TRBV6-5 and TRBJ1-2; TRBD1 agrees at 8 bases. The CDR3 sequence is 13 residues long. Germline values: CDR1 MNHEY, CDR2 SVGAGI. The ends lost 6 bases at V and 3 bases at J; junction bases unmatched: 3. The CDR3 here is CASRTDRDYGYTF. The DNA for the CDR3 is TGTGCCAGCAGAACGGACAGGGACTATGGCTACACCTTC.

This clonotype appeared a few times. The rearrangement joins TRBV5-1 to TRBJ2-5; 9 positions agree with TRBD1. The CDR3 is 17 amino acids. V lost 1 base to trimming and J lost 4 bases; unmatched junction nucleotides: 11. Germline values: CDR1 SGHRS, CDR2 YFSETQ. As DNA, the CDR3 is TGCGCCAGCAGCTTGAATAGAGGGACAGGGTTGAGAGAGACCCAGTACTTC. It is translated as CASSLNRGTGLRETQYF.

This clonotype showed up just a few times. The chain employs TRBV20-1 and TRBJ2-1; TRBD2 matches at 10 bases. Trimming at V came to 3 bases and at J to 3 bases, leaving 5 bases not matched to a gene. Germline assignment: CDR1 DFQATT and CDR2 SNEGSKA (reference sequence). The CDR3 extends over 15 amino acids. The CDR3 DNA reads TGCAGTGCTAGTCCCCTAGCGGGAGACTACAATGAGCAGTTCTTC. Its protein product is CSASPLAGDYNEQFF.

CDR3 sequence: CASSLARRNTEAFF. The DNA for the CDR3 is TGTGCCAGCAGCTTAGCCCGCAGGAACACTGAAGCTTTCTTT. This chain joins TRBV7-2 and TRBJ1-1; D remains ambiguous. Germline V gene data show CDR1 as SGHTA and CDR2 as FQGNSA. Trimming stripped 0 bases from V and 1 base from J, with 6 bases between. There are 14 residues in the CDR3. The variable domain in full, with the rest retrieved from reference TRBV7-2 and TRBJ1-1, is GAGVSQSPSNKVTEKGKDVELRCDPISGHTALYWYRQSLGQGLEFLIYFQGNSAPDKSGLPSDRFSAERTGGSVSTLTIQRTQQEDSAVYLCASSLARRNTEAFFGQGTRLTVV.

In this sample, this clonotype turned up a few times. The chain combines TRBV6-5 with TRBJ1-2; 7 bases are shared with TRBD1. The CDR3 extends over 14 amino acids. The V gene's germline CDR1 is MNHEY and CDR2 SVGAGI. V shed 6 bases and J 3 bases; nucleotides not matched to a gene: 7. The CDR3 reads CASRPGQAHYGYTF. In nucleotides, the CDR3 is TGTGCCAGCAGACCCGGACAGGCCCACTATGGCTACACCTTC.

The CDR3 region has the DNA TGTGCCAGCAGCGGTAGTCTTAAGATTGCCGGCTACGAGCAGTACTTC. This codes for CASSGSLKIAGYEQYF. The chain combines TRBV9 with TRBJ2-7; D not certain. CDR1 SGDLS and CDR2 YYNGEE come from the germline V gene. This CDR3 region has 16 residues. Trimming took 3 bases from V and 3 from J, leaving 19 bases between them.